The rows below give T cell receptor beta chains drawn from one sample of a study of T cell clusters in autoimmune cytopenias. TCRdb reprocessed the multiplex PCR reads; each CDR3 protein has one entry and no DNA is given. Its table records thousands of distinct CDR3 sequences. Sequencing was carried out using peripheral blood. Receptor source: a human donor with an autoimmune cytopenia or autoimmune hepatitis (not recorded which). The CDR3 runs from the conserved cysteine through the conserved F or W. Fields, in order: clone size, J gene, V gene, CDR3 protein. Not all rows give a size; the values are once, few, many and, for expanded clones, a class.

abundance: NA; j_gene: TRBJ1-5; v_gene: TRBV19; CDR3aa: CASSRVAYSNQPQHF
abundance: NA; j_gene: TRBJ2-2; v_gene: TRBV29-1; CDR3aa: CSVGSASGELFF
abundance: NA; j_gene: TRBJ2-5; v_gene: TRBV6-6; CDR3aa: CASSYRGTKETQYF
abundance: NA; j_gene: TRBJ1-5; v_gene: TRBV29-1; CDR3aa: CSVEGLKQPQHF
abundance: NA; j_gene: TRBJ2-5; v_gene: TRBV5-6; CDR3aa: CASSAWDSLGVQETQYF
abundance: medium-sized; j_gene: TRBJ2-7; v_gene: TRBV30; CDR3aa: CAWSVVRGHEQYF
abundance: NA; j_gene: TRBJ2-3; v_gene: TRBV27; CDR3aa: CASSPGLAGEGVGDTQYF
abundance: medium-sized; j_gene: TRBJ1-1; v_gene: TRBV29-1; CDR3aa: CSGRSQGYGTEAFF
abundance: medium-sized; j_gene: TRBJ1-4; v_gene: TRBV19; CDR3aa: CASSAPGTQGEKLFF
abundance: NA; j_gene: TRBJ1-1; v_gene: TRBV12-3/TRBV12-4; CDR3aa: CASSSTLEAFF